The entry below gives a single T cell receptor (beta chain) sequence along with its context. Looked up from germline, CDR1 is SGHVS and CDR2 is FNYEAQ. This CDR3 contains 17 residues. Trimming pared 1 base from V and 2 bases from J, leaving 14 bases between. PCR primers comprised 60 Vbeta and 13 Jbeta primers. Only in-frame clones appear in the TCRdb table, and some are missing; sequencing was by immunoSEQ multiplex PCR. The sample yields roughly 34,000 clones, roughly two thirds seen once. This record belongs to a study of cytomegalovirus exposure and HLA in healthy donors. The receptor comes from a man aged 40-55 years in good health and CMV-seropositive. The sequenced material came from PBMCs. The rearrangement joins TRBV7-6 to TRBJ1-4; possible D gene TRBD1, 5 bases. The CDR3, as DNA: TGTGCCAGCAGCTTAGTAGGGCAGGGATGGACTAATGAAAAACTGTTTTTT. This translates into CASSLVGQGWTNEKLFF.